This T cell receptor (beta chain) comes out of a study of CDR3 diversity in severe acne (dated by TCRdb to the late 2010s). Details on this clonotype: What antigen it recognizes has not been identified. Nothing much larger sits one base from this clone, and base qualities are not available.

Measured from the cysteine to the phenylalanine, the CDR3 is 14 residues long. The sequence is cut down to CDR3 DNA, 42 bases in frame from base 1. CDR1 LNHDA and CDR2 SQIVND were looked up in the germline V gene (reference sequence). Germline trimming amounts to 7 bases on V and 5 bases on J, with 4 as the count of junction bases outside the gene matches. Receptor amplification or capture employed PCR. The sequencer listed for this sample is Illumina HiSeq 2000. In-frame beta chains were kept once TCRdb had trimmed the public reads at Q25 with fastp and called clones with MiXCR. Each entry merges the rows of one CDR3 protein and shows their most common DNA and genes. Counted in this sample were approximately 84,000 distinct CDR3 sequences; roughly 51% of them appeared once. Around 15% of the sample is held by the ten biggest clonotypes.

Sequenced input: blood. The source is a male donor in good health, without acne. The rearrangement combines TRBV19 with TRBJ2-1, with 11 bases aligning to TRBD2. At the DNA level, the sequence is TGTGCCAGTATGGGGACTAGCGGAAACAATGAGCAGTTCTTC. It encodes CASMGTSGNNEQFF.